This TCR beta chain is drawn from a study of a mutant IDH1 vaccine in newly diagnosed glioma. Study summary: The earlier regimen, radiotherapy, temozolomide, or both, was most often both.

The method was immunoSEQ multiplex PCR; TCRdb's version includes in-frame clones alone and lacks a portion of them. The profile shows over 15,000 clones, roughly 95% of them singletons. This CDR3 has 13 amino acids. The V gene lost 3 bases and the J gene lost 5 bases, with 11 bases spanning the gap. CDR1 is MNHEY and CDR2 is SMNVEV in the germline V gene (reference sequence). Time point here: baseline, week 1 (first vaccination visit). Treatment in this sample: pre-vaccination baseline after standard-of-care therapy. The rearrangement uses TRBV27 and TRBJ2-7; D is possibly TRBD2 (6 bases). The sample consisted of peripheral blood mononuclear cells (PBMCs), taken from a glioma patient treated with radiotherapy, temozolomide or both. The TCR originated in a woman between 18 and 29 years old with glioma. Some clones in this sample may be carry-over from other donors' samples. CDR3 region: CASSFGGYDEQYF. As DNA, the CDR3 is TGTGCCAGCAGTTTTGGAGGGTACGACGAGCAGTACTTC.